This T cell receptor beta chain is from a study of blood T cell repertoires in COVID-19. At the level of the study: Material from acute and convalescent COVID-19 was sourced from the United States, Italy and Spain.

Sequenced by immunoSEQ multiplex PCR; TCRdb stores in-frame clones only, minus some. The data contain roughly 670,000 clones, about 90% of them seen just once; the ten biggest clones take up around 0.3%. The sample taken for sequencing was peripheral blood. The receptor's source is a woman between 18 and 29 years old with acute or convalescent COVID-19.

This chain's CDR3 is CASSQLTGAMNTEAFF. The CDR3, as DNA: TGTGCCAGCAGCCAACTGACAGGGGCCATGAACACTGAAGCTTTCTTT. This sequence joins TRBV4-2 and TRBJ1-1, with TRBD1 matching over 8 bases. This CDR3 is built from 16 residues. Losses at the gene ends were 2 bases for V and 0 bases for J; bases not matched to a gene: 5. CDR1 is LGHNA, CDR2 YNFKEQ, per germline.